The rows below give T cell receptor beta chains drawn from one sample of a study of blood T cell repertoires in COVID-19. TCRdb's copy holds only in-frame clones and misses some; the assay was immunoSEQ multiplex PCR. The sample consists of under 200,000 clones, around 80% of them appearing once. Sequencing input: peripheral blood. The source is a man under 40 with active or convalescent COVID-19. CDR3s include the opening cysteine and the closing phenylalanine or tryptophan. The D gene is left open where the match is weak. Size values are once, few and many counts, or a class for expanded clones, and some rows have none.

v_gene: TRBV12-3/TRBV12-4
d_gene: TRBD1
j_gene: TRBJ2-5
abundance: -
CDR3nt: TGTGCCAGTCGGACAGGTCCTCAAGAGACCCAGTACTTC
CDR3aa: CASRTGPQETQYF

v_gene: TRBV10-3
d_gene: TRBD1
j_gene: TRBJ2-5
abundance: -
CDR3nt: TGTGCCATCAGTCCGGGACAGGGGAAAGAGACCCAGTACTTC
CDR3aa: CAISPGQGKETQYF

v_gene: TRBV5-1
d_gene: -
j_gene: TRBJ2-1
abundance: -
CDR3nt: TGCGCCAGCAGCGGGACTCCAGGGTACGATGAGCAGTTCTTC
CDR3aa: CASSGTPGYDEQFF

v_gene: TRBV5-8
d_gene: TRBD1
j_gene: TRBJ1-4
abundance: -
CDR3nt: TGTGCCAGCAGCTTTGGACAGGGGGTTTTGTGGGAAAAACTGTTTTTT
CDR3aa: CASSFGQGVLWEKLFF

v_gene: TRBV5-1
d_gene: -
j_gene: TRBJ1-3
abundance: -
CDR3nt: TGCGCCAGCAGCCTAGCGGGGGCCCCCTCTGGAAACACCATATATTTT
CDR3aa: CASSLAGAPSGNTIYF

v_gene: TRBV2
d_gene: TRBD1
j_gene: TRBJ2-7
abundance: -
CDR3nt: TGTGCCAGCAGTGAGGACAGGGACTCCCCTACTTTCGACGAGCAGTACTTC
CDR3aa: CASSEDRDSPTFDEQYF

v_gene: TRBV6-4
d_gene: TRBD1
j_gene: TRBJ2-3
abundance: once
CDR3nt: TGTGCCAGCAGTGAATCTGGACAGGGGGCAGATACGCAGTATTTT
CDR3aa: CASSESGQGADTQYF

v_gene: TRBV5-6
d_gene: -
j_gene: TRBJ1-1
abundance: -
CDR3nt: TGTGCCAGCAGCGGGGCTACCTGGGGCTCAAACACTGAAGCTTTCTTT
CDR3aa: CASSGATWGSNTEAFF

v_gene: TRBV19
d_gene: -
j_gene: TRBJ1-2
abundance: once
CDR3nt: TGTGCCAGTAGTATAGCCCCACAGAACTATGGCTACACCTTC
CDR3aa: CASSIAPQNYGYTF

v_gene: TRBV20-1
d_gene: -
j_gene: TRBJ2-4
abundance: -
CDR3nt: TGCAGTGCTAGTTCTCTGGCAGAAATTATCAAGGGGAACATTCAGTACTTC
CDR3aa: CSASSLAEIIKGNIQYF

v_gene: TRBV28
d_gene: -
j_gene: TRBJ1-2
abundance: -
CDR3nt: TGTGCCAGCAGTTTAAAACGGGACTATGGCTACACCTTC
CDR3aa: CASSLKRDYGYTF

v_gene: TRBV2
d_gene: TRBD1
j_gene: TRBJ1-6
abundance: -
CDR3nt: TGTGCCAGCTCGGGACAGGGCACTTCACCCCTCCACTTT
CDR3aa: CASSGQGTSPLHF

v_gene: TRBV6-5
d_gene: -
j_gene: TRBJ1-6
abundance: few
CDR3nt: TGTGCCAGCAGCCCCAGCGCGGGGAATAATTCACCCCTCCACTTT
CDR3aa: CASSPSAGNNSPLHF

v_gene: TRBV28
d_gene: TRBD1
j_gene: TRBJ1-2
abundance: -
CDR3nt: TGTGCCAGCAGTTTGGGACAGGGGCAGGGCTACACCTTC
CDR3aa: CASSLGQGQGYTF

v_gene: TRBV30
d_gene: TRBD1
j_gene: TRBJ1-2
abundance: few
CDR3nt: TGTGCCTGGAGCGCGGGACGGGGGACAGCTGGCTACACCTTC
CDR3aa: CAWSAGRGTAGYTF

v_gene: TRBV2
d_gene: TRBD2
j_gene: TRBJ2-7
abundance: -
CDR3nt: TGTGCCAGCAGTCAGGACGGGGGGGTCTACGAGCAGTACTTC
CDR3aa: CASSQDGGVYEQYF

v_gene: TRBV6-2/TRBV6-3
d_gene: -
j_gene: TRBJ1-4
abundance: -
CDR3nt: TGTGCCAGCAGTTACCCGAGGGAGGCTAATGAAAAACTGTTTTTT
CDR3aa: CASSYPREANEKLFF

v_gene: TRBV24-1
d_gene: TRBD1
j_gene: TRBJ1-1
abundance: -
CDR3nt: TGTGCCACCAGTGAACGAACAGGGGGCACTGAAGCTTTCTTT
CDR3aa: CATSERTGGTEAFF

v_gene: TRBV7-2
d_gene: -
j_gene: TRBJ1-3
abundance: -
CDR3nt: TGTGCCAGCAGCTTACCGCAGGGCTCTGGAAACACCATATATTTT
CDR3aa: CASSLPQGSGNTIYF

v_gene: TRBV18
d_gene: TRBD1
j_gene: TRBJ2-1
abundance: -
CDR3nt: TGTGCCAGCTCACCAACAGGGGGGAATGAGCAGTTCTTC
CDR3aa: CASSPTGGNEQFF

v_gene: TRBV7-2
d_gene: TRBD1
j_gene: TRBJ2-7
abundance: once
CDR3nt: TGTGCCAGCAGGTACCCGGGACAGTCCCCCTACGAGCAGTACTTC
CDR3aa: CASRYPGQSPYEQYF

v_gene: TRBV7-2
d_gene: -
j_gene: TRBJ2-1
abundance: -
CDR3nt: TGTGCCAGCAGCGCCGGGACTCCACGAGAGCAGTTCTTC
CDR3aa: CASSAGTPREQFF

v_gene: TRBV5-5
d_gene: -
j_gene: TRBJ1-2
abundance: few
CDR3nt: TGTGCCAGCAGCCCGTTTAACTATGGCTACACCTTC
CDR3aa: CASSPFNYGYTF

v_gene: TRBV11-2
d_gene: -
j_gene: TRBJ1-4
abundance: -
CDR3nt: TGTGCCAGCAGCTTAGGGCCAACACAAGAAAAACTGTTTTTT
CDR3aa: CASSLGPTQEKLFF

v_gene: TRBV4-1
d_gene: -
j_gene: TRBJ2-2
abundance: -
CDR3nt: TGCGCCAGCAGCCCAACGGAGTTACCGACCGGGGAGCTGTTTTTT
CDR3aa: CASSPTELPTGELFF

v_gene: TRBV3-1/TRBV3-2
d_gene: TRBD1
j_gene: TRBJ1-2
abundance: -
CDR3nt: TGTGCCAGCAGCCAAGTGGGGTGGGGGACAGGCGATAACTATGGCTACACCTTC
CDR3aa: CASSQVGWGTGDNYGYTF

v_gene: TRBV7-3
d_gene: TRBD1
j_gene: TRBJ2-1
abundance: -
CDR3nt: TGTGCCAGCAGCCCTACGCAGGGGGTGCATGAGCAGTTCTTC
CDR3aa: CASSPTQGVHEQFF

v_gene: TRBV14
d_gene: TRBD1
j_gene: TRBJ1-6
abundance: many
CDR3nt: TGTGCCAGCAGCCAATCAAGGGGGCGCGCCCGAGACCTTCGCTATAATTCACCCCTCCACTTT
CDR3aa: CASSQSRGRARDLRYNSPLHF

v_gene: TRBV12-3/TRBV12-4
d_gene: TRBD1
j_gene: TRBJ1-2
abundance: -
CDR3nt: TGTGCCAGCAGTTCAGGGGGAGACTATGGCTACACCTTC
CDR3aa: CASSSGGDYGYTF

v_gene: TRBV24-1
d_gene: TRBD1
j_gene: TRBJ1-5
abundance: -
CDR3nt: TGTGCCACCAGTGCCCCAGGACAGGGTAGCAATCAGCCCCAGCATTTT
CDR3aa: CATSAPGQGSNQPQHF

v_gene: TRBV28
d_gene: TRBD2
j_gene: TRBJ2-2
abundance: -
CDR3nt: TGTGCCAGCAGTTTAGGCGGGAGGGCGGGCACCGGGGAGCTGTTTTTT
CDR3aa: CASSLGGRAGTGELFF

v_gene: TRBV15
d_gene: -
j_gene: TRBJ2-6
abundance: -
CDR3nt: TGTGCCACCAGCAGAGACGCGTTCTCTGGGGCCAACGTCCTGACTTTC
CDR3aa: CATSRDAFSGANVLTF

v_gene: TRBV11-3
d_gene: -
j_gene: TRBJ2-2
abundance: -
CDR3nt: TGTGCCAGCAGCTTAGAAGACAGCCACGGGGAGCTGTTTTTT
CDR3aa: CASSLEDSHGELFF

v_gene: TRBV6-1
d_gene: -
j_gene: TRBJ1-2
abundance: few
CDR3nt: TGTGCCAGCAGTGAAGCGCTCGGGAACTATGGCTACACCTTC
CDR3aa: CASSEALGNYGYTF

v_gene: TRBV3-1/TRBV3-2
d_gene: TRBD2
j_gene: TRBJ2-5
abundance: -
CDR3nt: TGTGCCAGCAGCCAAGAGCTAGCGGATCAAGAGACCCAGTACTTC
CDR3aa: CASSQELADQETQYF

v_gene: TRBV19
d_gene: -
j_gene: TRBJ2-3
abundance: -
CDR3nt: TGTGCCAGTAGTACCCTCGAGGGAGACGTAGATACGCAGTATTTT
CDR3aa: CASSTLEGDVDTQYF

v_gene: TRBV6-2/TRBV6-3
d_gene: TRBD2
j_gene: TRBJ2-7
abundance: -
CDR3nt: TGTGCCAGCAGTTTAGCGGGAGTCGGGCAGTACTTC
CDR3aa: CASSLAGVGQYF

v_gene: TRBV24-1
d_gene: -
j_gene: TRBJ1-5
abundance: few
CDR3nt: TGTGCCACCAGTGATCAGGGTATGGGCCAGCCCCAGCATTTT
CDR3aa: CATSDQGMGQPQHF

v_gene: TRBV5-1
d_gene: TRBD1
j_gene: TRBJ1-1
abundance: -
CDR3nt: TGCGCCAGCACTGGGACAGGGGCCTCGAACACTGAAGCTTTCTTT
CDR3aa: CASTGTGASNTEAFF

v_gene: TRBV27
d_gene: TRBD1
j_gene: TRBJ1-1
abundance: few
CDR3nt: TGTGCCAGCGGAACAGGGGTCCCGAACACTGAAGCTTTCTTT
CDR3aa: CASGTGVPNTEAFF

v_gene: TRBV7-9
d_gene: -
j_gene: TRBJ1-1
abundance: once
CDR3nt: TGTGCCAGCAGCTTAGTCGCAGGTGAAGCTTTCTTT
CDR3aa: CASSLVAGEAFF

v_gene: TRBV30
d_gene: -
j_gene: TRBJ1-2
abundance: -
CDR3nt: TGTGCCTGGAGCCTAGTAGGGGGGGGAGATCGCTACACCTTC
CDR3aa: CAWSLVGGGDRYTF

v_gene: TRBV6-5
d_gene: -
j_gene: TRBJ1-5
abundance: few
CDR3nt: TGTGCCAGCAGCCGGGAAGGTGGGGTATTTCAGCCCCAGCATTTT
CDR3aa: CASSREGGVFQPQHF

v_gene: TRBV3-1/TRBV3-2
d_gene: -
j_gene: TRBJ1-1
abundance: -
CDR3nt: TGTGCCACTGGGCTATACACTGAAGCTTTCTTT
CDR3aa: CATGLYTEAFF

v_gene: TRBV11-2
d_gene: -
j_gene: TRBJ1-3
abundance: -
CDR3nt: TGTGCCAGCAGCTTAGATTTGAATTCAGGGCAAGGTGGAAACACCATATATTTT
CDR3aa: CASSLDLNSGQGGNTIYF

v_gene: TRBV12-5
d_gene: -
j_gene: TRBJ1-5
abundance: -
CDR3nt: TGTGCTAGTGGTTACACGGGGGATCAGCCCCAGCATTTT
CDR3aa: CASGYTGDQPQHF

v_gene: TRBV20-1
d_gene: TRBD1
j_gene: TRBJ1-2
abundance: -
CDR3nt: TGCAGTGCTAGTTGGGGCCAGGGGGTAGGGGGCTACACCTTC
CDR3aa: CSASWGQGVGGYTF

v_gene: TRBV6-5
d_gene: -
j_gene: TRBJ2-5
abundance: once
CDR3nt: TGTGCCAGCAGTTACTCGTTACTAGCACGAGAGACCCAGTACTTC
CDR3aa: CASSYSLLARETQYF

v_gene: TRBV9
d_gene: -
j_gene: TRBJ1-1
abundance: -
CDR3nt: TGTGCCAGCAGCGTAGGAACAGCCTGGACTGAAGCTTTCTTT
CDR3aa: CASSVGTAWTEAFF

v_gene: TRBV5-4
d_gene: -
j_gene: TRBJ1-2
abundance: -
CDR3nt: TGTGCCAGCAGCTTAGACAGGCACCCAGCTAACTATGGCTACACCTTC
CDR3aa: CASSLDRHPANYGYTF

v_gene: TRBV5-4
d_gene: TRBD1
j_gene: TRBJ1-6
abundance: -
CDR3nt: TGTGCCAGCAGCCATACCGGGACAGGGTTGGATTCACCCCTCCACTTT
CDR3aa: CASSHTGTGLDSPLHF

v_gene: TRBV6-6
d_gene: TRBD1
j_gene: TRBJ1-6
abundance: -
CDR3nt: TGTGCCAGCAGTTTCCAAAACAGGGGGCGGAATTCACCCCTCCACTTT
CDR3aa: CASSFQNRGRNSPLHF

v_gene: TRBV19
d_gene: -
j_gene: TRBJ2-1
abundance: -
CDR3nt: TGTGCCAGTAGTATAGCCGCGGCATCCTACAATGAGCAGTTCTTC
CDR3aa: CASSIAAASYNEQFF